The present T cell receptor (beta chain) was sequenced within a study of CD8 T cells in Susac syndrome. A quantity of about 0.45 to 1 ug RNA underwent reverse transcription using random hexamers. The immunoSEQ assay covered 54 Vbeta and 13 Jbeta segments for CDR3. A single record per CDR3 protein comes from TCRdb applying MiXCR to the immunoSEQ multiplex PCR reads. The data hold around 130,000 distinct CDR3 sequences, with roughly 92% observed a single time. Between the trimmed V and J ends, which lost 4 bases and 12 bases, there was a span of 16 bases. Germline assignment: CDR1 SGHNT and CDR2 YYREEE (reference sequence). The CDR3 spans 12 residues. TCR beta sequences were obtained from blood CD8+ and CD4+ T cells. Negative isolation yielded the CD8+ and CD4+ T cells, while FACS enriched the TEMRA cells.

The sequence was obtained from a human donor in good health. The chain employs TRBV5-4 and TRBJ1-1, with D possibly TRBD1 on 5 matching bases. Sequencing was performed on CD4+ T cells from PBMCs. As DNA, the CDR3 is TGTGCCAGCAGCCTAGGTGGGGCGGTAACTTTCTTT. Amino acids: CASSLGGAVTFF.